The sequence of this TCR beta chain was determined in a study of vaccination and CD4 T cells after COVID-19. Overall study context: The post-vaccine samples came a median 72 days after dose two (range 14 to 241). Overlapping spike pools from SARS-CoV-2 and HCoV-NL63, HCoV-OC43 and HCoV-229E served as culture stimuli.

On this clonotype itself: No antigen is known for it.

Specified treatment: approximately 10-day PBMC culture with coronavirus spike peptide pools or control peptides (ViraFEST assay). Sequenced with the Oncomine TCR Beta short-read assay was DNA taken from cultured CD4+ T cells. Using the QIAamp micro DNA kit, genomic DNA was extracted from the CD4+ T cells that had been cultured. TCRdb passed the PCR reads through MiXCR, listing each CDR3 protein once. The profile shows about 15,000 distinct CDR3 sequences, roughly two thirds of them singletons. Looked up from germline, CDR1 is SGDLS and CDR2 is YYNGEE. The CDR3 length is 16 residues. V gave up 0 bases and J gave up 1 base; unmatched junction bases: 5. Overall study results and limits: Going from 21 to 38, median SARS-CoV-2-reactive clonotypes did not rise significantly.

The chain recombines TRBV9 with TRBJ2-3, with TRBD2 matching 7 bases. This clonotype originated in a human donor who had recovered from COVID-19. Material for sequencing was CD4+ T cells from blood, cultured in vitro. The CDR3 is CASSVDPSGGTDTQYF. The CDR3 DNA is TGTGCCAGCAGCGTAGACCCTAGCGGAGGCACAGATACGCAGTATTTT.